This T cell receptor (beta chain) was sequenced during a study of Ad26.COV2.S vaccination and SARS-CoV-2 variants. Turning to the study itself: Dosing was one shot or two shots 56 days apart.

Study observations and caveats: It was reported that spike-specific CD8+ and CD4+ T cell responses were substantially broad after vaccination. Those who received vaccine or placebo ended up with similar non-spike TCR breadth.

Treatment reported: roughly 20 received Ad26.COV2.S at low or high dose, single or two shots; roughly five received placebo; per-sample allocation not given. All samples were drawn on day 63, counting from the first vaccine or placebo injection. Sequencing used immunoSEQ multiplex PCR; TCRdb keeps in-frame clones, though not all of them. The repertoire holds 300,000 to 400,000 clones, with 70% to 90% as singletons. With respect to this clone: Its antigen is as yet unknown.

The clonotype comes from a person between 18 and 65 years old who received the Ad26.COV2.S COVID-19 vaccine or a placebo. The sample consisted of peripheral blood, taken in a trial of Ad26.COV2.S vaccine versus placebo.

CDR3 in amino acids: CAISLLDNPRETQYF. The CDR3 bases are TGTGCCATCAGTCTTCTGGACAATCCCAGGGAGACCCAGTACTTC. The chain is built from TRBV10-3 and TRBJ2-5, with D perhaps matching TRBD1 (5 bases). The germline V gene encodes CDR1 ENHRY and CDR2 SYGVKD. The CDR3 runs 15 residues. Trimming removed 5 bases from V and 5 bases from J, with 18 bases in between.